Below, one T cell receptor beta chain is given with its context. What it binds is unknown. TCRdb reprocessed the 5' RACE reads and reports one entry per CDR3 protein, with no DNA. The specimen's table records approximately 380,000 distinct CDR3 sequences. The sample belongs to a study of T cells expressing NK-cell markers. Overall study: Sorted CD3+CD56+NKG2C+, CD3+CD56+NKG2C- and CD3+CD56-NKG2C+ T cells supplied TCR beta repertoires. Most of the eight sequenced donors tested HCMV-seropositive; one tested seronegative. Study conclusions and caveats: Once again these clonotypes came out on top in the CD3+CD56-NKG2C+ fraction of a handful of donors.

The sample taken for sequencing was blood T cells: a sorted CD56 or NKG2C T cell subset, CD4+ or CD8+ T cells, or bulk PBMC T cells (not recorded which). This clonotype originated in a man aged 18-75 years in good health.

CDR3 protein: CSVGQGAGEQFF. The chain couples TRBV29-1 to TRBJ2-1; the TCRdb call, TRBD1, lacks DNA for checking. The CDR3 is 12 residues long. Germline CDR1 reads SQVTM; CDR2 reads ANQGSEA.